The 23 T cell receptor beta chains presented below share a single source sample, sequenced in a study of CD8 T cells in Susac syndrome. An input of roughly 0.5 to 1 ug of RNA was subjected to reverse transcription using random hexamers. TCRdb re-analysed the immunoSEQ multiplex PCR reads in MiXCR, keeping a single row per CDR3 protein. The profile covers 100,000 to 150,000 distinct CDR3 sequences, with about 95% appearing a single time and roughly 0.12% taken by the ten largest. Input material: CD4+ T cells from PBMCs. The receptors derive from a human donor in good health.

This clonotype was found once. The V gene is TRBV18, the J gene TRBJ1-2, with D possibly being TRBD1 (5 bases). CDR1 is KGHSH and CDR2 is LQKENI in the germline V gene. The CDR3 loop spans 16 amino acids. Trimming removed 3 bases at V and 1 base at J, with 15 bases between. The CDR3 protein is CASSPSGTGDNYGYTF. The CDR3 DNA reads TGTGCCAGCTCACCCAGCGGAACAGGAGATAACTATGGCTACACCTTC.

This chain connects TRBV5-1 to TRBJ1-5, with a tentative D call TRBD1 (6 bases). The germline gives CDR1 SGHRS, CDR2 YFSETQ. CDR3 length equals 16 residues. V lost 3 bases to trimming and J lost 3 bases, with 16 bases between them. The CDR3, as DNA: TGCGCCAGCAGCTCGGCGCCGGACAGATACAATCAGCCCCAGCATTTT. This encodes CASSSAPDRYNQPQHF.

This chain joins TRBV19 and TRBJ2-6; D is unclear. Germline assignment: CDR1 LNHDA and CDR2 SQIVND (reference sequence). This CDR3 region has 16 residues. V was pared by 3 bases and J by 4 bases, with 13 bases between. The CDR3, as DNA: TGTGCCAGTAGTATCCTGGTGGGTGGCGGGGCCAACGTCCTGACTTTC. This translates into CASSILVGGGANVLTF.

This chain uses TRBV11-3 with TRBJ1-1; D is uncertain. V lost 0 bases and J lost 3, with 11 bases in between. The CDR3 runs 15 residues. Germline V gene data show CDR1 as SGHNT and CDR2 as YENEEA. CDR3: CASSLEQPADTEAFF. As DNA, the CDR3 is TGTGCCAGCAGCTTAGAACAGCCGGCGGACACTGAAGCTTTCTTT.

CDR3 coding DNA: TGTGCCAGCAGTGGCGATCCGGGACTCAAGGGTGAAAAACTGTTTTTT. As protein: CASSGDPGLKGEKLFF. The chain joins TRBV6-1 to TRBJ1-4; a possible D gene is TRBD1 (5 bases). The CDR3 spans 16 residues. CDR1 and CDR2 from the germline V gene are MNHNS and SASEGT. The V and J ends lost 4 bases and 7 bases respectively, with 19 bases between them.

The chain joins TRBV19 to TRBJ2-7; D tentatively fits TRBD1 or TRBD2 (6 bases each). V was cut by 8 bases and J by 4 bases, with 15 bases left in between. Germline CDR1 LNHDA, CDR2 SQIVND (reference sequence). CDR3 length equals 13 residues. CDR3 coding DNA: TGTGCCAGTCAAACGGAGGGGGTTTACGAGCAGTACTTC. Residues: CASQTEGVYEQYF.

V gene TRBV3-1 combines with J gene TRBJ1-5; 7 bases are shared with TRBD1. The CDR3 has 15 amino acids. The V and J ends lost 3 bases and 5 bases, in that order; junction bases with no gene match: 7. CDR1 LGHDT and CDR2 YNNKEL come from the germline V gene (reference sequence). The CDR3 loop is CASSQTTGPDQPQHF. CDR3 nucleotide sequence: TGTGCCAGCAGCCAGACGACAGGGCCCGATCAGCCCCAGCATTTT.

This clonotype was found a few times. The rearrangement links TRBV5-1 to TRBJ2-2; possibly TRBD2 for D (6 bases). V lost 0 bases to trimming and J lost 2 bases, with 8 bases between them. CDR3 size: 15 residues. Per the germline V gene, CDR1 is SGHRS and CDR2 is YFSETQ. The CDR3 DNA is TGCGCCAGCAGCTTGGACGGGAGTAACACCGGGGAGCTGTTTTTT. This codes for CASSLDGSNTGELFF. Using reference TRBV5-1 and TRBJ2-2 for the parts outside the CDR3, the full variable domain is KAGVTQTPRYLIKTRGQQVTLSCSPISGHRSVSWYQQTPGQGLQFLFEYFSETQRNKGNFPGRFSGRQFSNSRSEMNVSTLELGDSALYLCASSLDGSNTGELFFGEGSRLTVL.

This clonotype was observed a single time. As DNA, the CDR3 is TGTGCCAGCAGAGAACAGGGATTGGGCAATCAGCCCCAGCATTTT. Translating it yields CASREQGLGNQPQHF. The J gene is TRBJ1-5, the V gene TRBV2, with a weak D call TRBD1 (6 bases). CDR1 and CDR2 (germline): SNHLY, FYNNEI. V lost 6 bases to trimming and J lost 2 bases, with 14 bases between them. This CDR3 comprises 15 residues.

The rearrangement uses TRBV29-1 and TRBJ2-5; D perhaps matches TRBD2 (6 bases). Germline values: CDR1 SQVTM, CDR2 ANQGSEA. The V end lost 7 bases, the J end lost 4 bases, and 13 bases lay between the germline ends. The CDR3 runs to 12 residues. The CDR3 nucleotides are TGCAGCGCCCGGGACTTCGGAGAGACCCAGTACTTC. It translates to CSARDFGETQYF.

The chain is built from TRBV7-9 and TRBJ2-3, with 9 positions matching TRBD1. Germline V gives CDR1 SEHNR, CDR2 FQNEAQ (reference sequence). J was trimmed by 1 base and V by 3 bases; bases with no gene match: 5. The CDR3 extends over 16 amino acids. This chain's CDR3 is CASSFRQGGGTDTQYF. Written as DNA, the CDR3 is TGTGCCAGCAGCTTTCGACAGGGGGGAGGCACAGATACGCAGTATTTT.

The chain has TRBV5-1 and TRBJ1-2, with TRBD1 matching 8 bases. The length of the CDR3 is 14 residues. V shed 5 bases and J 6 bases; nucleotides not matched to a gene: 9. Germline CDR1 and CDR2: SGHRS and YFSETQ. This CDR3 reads CASSSGQVRDGYTF. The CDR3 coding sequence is TGCGCCAGCAGTTCGGGACAGGTCAGAGATGGCTACACCTTC.

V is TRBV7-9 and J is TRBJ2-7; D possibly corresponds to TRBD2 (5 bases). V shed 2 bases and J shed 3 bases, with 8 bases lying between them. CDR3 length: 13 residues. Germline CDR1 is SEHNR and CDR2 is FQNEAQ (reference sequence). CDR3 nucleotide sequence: TGTGCCAGCAGCTTATACAGCGGCTACGAGCAGTACTTC. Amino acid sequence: CASSLYSGYEQYF.

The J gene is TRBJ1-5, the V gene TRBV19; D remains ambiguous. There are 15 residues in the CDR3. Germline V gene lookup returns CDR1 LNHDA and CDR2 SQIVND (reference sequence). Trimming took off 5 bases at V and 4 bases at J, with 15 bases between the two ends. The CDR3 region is CASSSLRGRNQPQHF. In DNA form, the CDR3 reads TGTGCCAGTAGTTCTCTCCGGGGTAGGAATCAGCCCCAGCATTTT.

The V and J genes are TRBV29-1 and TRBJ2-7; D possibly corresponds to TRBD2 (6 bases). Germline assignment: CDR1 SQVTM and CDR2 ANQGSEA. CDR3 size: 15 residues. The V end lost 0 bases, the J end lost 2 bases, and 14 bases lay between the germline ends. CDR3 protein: CSVEDREARTYEQYF. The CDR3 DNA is TGCAGCGTTGAAGATAGGGAGGCCCGAACCTACGAGCAGTACTTC.

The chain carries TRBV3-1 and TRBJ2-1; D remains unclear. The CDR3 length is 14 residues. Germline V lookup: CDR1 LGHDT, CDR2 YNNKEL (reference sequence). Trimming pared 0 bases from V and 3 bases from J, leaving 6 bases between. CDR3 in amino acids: CASSQDLSYNEQFF. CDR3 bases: TGTGCCAGCAGCCAAGATCTTAGCTACAATGAGCAGTTCTTC.

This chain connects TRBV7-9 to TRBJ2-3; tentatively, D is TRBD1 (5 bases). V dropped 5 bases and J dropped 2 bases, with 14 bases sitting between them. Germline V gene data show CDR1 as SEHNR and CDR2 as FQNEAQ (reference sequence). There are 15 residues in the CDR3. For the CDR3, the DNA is TGTGCCAGCAGCCCAAGACAGCTACACACAGATACGCAGTATTTT. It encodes CASSPRQLHTDTQYF.

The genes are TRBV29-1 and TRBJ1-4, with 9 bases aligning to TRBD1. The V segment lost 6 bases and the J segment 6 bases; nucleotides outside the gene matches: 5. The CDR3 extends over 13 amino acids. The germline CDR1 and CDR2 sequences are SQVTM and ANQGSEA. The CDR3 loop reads CSVGQGTYEKLFF. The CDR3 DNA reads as TGCAGCGTGGGACAGGGTACCTATGAAAAACTGTTTTTT.

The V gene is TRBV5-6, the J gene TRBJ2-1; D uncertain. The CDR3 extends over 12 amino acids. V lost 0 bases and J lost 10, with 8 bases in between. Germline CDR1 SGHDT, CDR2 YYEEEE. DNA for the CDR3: TGTGCCAGCAGCTTGGGCGACTCAGAGCAGTTCTTC. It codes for CASSLGDSEQFF.

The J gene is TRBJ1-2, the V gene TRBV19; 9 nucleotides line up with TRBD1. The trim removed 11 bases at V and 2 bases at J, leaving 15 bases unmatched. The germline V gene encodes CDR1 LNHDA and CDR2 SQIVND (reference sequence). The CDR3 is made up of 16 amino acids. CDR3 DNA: TGTGCCTCTAGCGTGGACAGGGGAAGTAGAAACTATGGCTACACCTTC. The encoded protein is CASSVDRGSRNYGYTF.

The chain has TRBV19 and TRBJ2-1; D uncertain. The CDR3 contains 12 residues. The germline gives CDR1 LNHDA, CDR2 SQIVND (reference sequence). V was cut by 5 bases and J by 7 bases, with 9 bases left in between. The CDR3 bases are TGTGCCAGTAGTCCATTCGGGAATGAGCAGTTCTTC. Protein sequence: CASSPFGNEQFF.

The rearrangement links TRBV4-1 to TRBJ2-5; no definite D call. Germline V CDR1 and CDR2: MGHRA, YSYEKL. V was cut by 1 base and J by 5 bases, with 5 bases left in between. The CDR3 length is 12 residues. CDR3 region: CASSQGYETQYF. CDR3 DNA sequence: TGCGCCAGCAGCCAAGGATACGAGACCCAGTACTTC.

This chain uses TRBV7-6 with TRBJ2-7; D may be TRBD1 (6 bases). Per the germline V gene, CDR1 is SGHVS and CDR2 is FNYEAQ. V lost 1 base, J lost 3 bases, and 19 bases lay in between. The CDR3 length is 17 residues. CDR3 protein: CASSLVGGTNNFYEQYF. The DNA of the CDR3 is TGTGCCAGCAGCTTAGTAGGTGGGACAAATAATTTCTACGAGCAGTACTTC.